This entry lists 7 T cell receptor beta chains sequenced from one sample in a study of T cell clones after liver transplantation. Method: immunoSEQ multiplex PCR; TCRdb's copy keeps in-frame clones and lacks some. Altogether 70,000 to 95,000 clones are present, around four fifths being singletons, with the ten largest covering 2.8%. The input for sequencing was CD4+ T cells from blood, taken at the 22-month timepoint. The receptors shown here come from a human patient who received a liver transplant. Some T cells may trace back to the graft donor.

CDR3 sequence (DNA): TGTGCCAGCAGCTTATCGGGCAGGGAGTTAGATGAGCAGTTCTTC. Protein sequence: CASSLSGRELDEQFF. This chain uses TRBV11-1 with TRBJ2-1, with D perhaps being TRBD1 or TRBD2 (5 bases each). CDR3 length equals 15 residues. The germline V gene has CDR1 SGHAT and CDR2 FQDESV (reference sequence). Trimming pared 2 bases from V and 8 bases from J, leaving 16 bases between.

The J gene is TRBJ2-3, the V gene TRBV10-3, with a tentative D call TRBD1 (5 bases). The CDR3 is 13 residues long. V lost 10 bases and J 3 bases, leaving 14 bases between the germline ends. Germline values: CDR1 ENHRY, CDR2 SYGVKD. As DNA, the CDR3 is TGTGCCACTGGCCCAGGGCGAACAGATACGCAGTATTTT. Encoded protein: CATGPGRTDTQYF.

V is TRBV11-3 and J is TRBJ2-2; tentative D call: TRBD2 (6 bases). The germline V and J ends were trimmed by 0 bases and 1 base, with 6 bases remaining between them. The CDR3 totals 15 residues. Germline lookup yields CDR1 SGHNT and CDR2 YENEEA. The CDR3 DNA reads as TGTGCCAGCAGCTTAGAGGGGGGGAACACCGGGGAGCTGTTTTTT. It encodes CASSLEGGNTGELFF.

This chain joins TRBV11-1 and TRBJ2-3, with 8 positions matching TRBD1. The CDR3 has 16 residues. After removal of 5 bases from V and 1 base from J, the junction contained 8 bases not matched to a gene. Germline V gene data show CDR1 as SGHAT and CDR2 as FQDESV (reference sequence). The CDR3 spells CASSHRGQGGTDTQYF. The CDR3 DNA is TGTGCCAGCAGCCACCGCGGACAGGGAGGCACAGATACGCAGTATTTT.

The V and J genes are TRBV28 and TRBJ2-7; D not certain. Germline values: CDR1 MDHEN, CDR2 SYDVKM. The germline V and J ends were trimmed by 8 bases and 3 bases, with 11 bases remaining between them. This CDR3 region has 12 residues. CDR3 in DNA: TGTGCCAGCGCAGGTGGTGTCTACGAGCAGTACTTC. It specifies CASAGGVYEQYF.

CDR3 loop: CASSPGQRDTIYF. The CDR3 coding sequence is TGTGCCAGCTCACCGGGACAGCGGGACACCATATATTTT. The genes are TRBV18 and TRBJ1-3; 7 bases fit TRBD1. The CDR3 spans 13 residues. Per germline, CDR1 KGHSH and CDR2 LQKENI. After removal of 3 bases from V and 8 bases from J, the junction contained 4 bases not matched to a gene.

This clone was counted a single time. J is TRBJ2-3 and V is TRBV7-2, with 7 positions matching TRBD2. Germline V gene data show CDR1 as SGHTA and CDR2 as FQGNSA. V shed 5 bases and J 4 bases; nucleotides not matched to a gene: 9. The CDR3 is made up of 15 amino acids. The CDR3 sequence is CASSPSAGRADTQYF. As DNA, the CDR3 is TGTGCCAGCAGCCCTTCAGCGGGGAGGGCAGATACGCAGTATTTT. The full variable domain, its missing parts supplied by reference TRBV7-2 and TRBJ2-3, is GAGVSQSPSNKVTEKGKDVELRCDPISGHTALYWYRQSLGQGLEFLIYFQGNSAPDKSGLPSDRFSAERTGGSVSTLTIQRTQQEDSAVYLCASSPSAGRADTQYFGPGTRLTVL.